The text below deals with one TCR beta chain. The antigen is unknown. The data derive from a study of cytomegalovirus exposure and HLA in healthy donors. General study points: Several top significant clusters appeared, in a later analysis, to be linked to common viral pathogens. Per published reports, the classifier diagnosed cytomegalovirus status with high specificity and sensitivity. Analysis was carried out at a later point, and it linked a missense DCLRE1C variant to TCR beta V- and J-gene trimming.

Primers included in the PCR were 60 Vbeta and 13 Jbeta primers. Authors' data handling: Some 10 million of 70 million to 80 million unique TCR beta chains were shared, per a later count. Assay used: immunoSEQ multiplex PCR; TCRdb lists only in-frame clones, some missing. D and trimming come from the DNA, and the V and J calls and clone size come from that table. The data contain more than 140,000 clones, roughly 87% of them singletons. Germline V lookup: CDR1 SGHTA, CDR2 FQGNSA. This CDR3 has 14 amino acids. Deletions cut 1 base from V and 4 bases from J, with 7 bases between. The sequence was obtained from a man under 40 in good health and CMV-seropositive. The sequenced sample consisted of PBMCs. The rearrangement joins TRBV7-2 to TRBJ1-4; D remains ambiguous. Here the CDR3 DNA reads TGTGCCAGCAGCTTAGACGGGTTTAATGAAAAACTGTTTTTT. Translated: CASSLDGFNEKLFF.